The 13 T cell receptor beta chains below were found in one sample sequenced in a study of T cell responses to AZD1222 COVID-19 vaccine. Profiled with immunoSEQ multiplex PCR; TCRdb holds only in-frame clones, not every one. The repertoire holds roughly 100,000 clones, with approximately 90% as singletons. The sample in question was peripheral blood, obtained on day 0 of AZD1222 vaccination. Source of these receptors: an adult in good health.

This clone was counted a few times. The CDR3 sequence: CASSFRPTGKVLRSNQPQHF. DNA for the CDR3: TGTGCCAGCAGCTTTCGGCCCACAGGGAAGGTGCTCCGTAGCAATCAGCCCCAGCATTTT. The chain recombines TRBV11-3 with TRBJ1-5; tentative D call: TRBD1 (6 bases). Per germline, CDR1 SGHNT and CDR2 YENEEA. The CDR3 runs to 20 residues. Trimming left V 3 bases short and J 0 bases short, with 24 bases between.

The CDR3 DNA sequence: TGTGCCAGCAGACGGGCGGCAGGGGGCTTTGGGGCCAACGTCCTGACTTTC. Its translation: CASRRAAGGFGANVLTF. V is TRBV2 and J is TRBJ2-6, with 8 bases fitting TRBD1. The CDR3 is 17 residues long. Germline lookup yields CDR1 SNHLY and CDR2 FYNNEI. The V segment lost 6 bases and the J segment 3 bases; nucleotides outside the gene matches: 10.

The genes are TRBV6-5 and TRBJ1-1, with 7 bases matching TRBD1. This CDR3 is 14 amino acids long. The germline gives CDR1 MNHEY, CDR2 SVGAGI. J was trimmed by 3 bases and V by 6 bases; bases with no gene match: 7. In nucleotides, the CDR3 is TGTGCCAGCAGGAGAGGGACAGCACACACTGAAGCTTTCTTT. Protein product: CASRRGTAHTEAFF.

The chain recombines TRBV12-5 with TRBJ1-3; a weak D match, TRBD1 (6 bases). The CDR3 is made up of 16 amino acids. Trimming took 1 base from V and 3 from J, leaving 13 bases between them. CDR1 LGHNT and CDR2 FRNRAP come from the germline V gene. The chain's CDR3 is CASGLATGLYGNTIYF. Here the CDR3 DNA reads TGTGCTAGTGGTTTGGCCACAGGGTTGTATGGAAACACCATATATTTT.

This clone was seen repeatedly, ten times or more. The rearrangement joins TRBV19 to TRBJ2-7, with D hard to call. V dropped 5 bases and J dropped 6 bases, with 11 bases sitting between them. CDR1 is LNHDA, CDR2 SQIVND, per germline (reference sequence). CDR3 size: 12 residues. CDR3 sequence reads: CASSHPLREQYF. The CDR3, as DNA: TGTGCCAGTAGTCATCCATTGCGCGAGCAGTACTTC.

CDR3 loop: CASSLDPGGNEKLFF. The DNA for the CDR3 is TGCGCCAGCAGCTTGGACCCAGGGGGCAATGAAAAACTGTTTTTT. The gene calls are TRBV5-1 and TRBJ1-4, with TRBD1 identical over 8 bases. Trimming cost V 0 bases and J 5 bases; bases outside gene matches: 3. Germline V gives CDR1 SGHRS, CDR2 YFSETQ. The CDR3 runs 15 residues.

The chain recombines TRBV12-3 or TRBV12-4 with TRBJ1-2; tentatively, D is TRBD1 (6 bases). The V end lost 3 bases, the J end lost 9 bases, and 14 bases lay between the germline ends. The CDR3 covers 13 residues. The CDR3 nucleotides are TGTGCCAGCAGTTTCGGGACAAATAAGCGCTACACCTTC. It yields the protein CASSFGTNKRYTF.

This clone was detected a few times. This chain joins TRBV7-6 and TRBJ1-1; TRBD1 is a possible D gene (5 bases). Germline lookup yields CDR1 SGHVS and CDR2 FNYEAQ. The CDR3 is 17 amino acids. V lost 0 bases to trimming and J lost 1 base, with 15 bases between them. The DNA of the CDR3 is TGTGCCAGCAGCTTAGCACGGGGGGGTCAGGGGAACACTGAAGCTTTCTTT. Translating gives CASSLARGGQGNTEAFF.

The chain uses TRBV10-2 and TRBJ1-6, with 7 bases aligning to TRBD1. The junction had 9 bases not matched to a gene; V was cut back by 8 bases and J by 8 bases. Germline V CDR1 and CDR2: WSHSY, SAAADI. The CDR3 sequence is 14 residues long. The CDR3 reads CASGERQGDSPLHF. CDR3 nucleotides: TGCGCCAGCGGGGAGAGACAGGGTGATTCACCCCTCCACTTT.

The chain joins TRBV10-1 to TRBJ2-2, with TRBD2 identical over 7 bases. Trimming cost V 6 bases and J 6 bases; bases outside gene matches: 4. This CDR3 spans 13 amino acids. CDR1 is WNHNN and CDR2 is SYGVQD in the germline V gene (reference sequence). The CDR3 DNA reads TGCGCCAGCAGCCCTGGACTAGCCGGGGAGCTGTTTTTT. Translation: CASSPGLAGELFF.

The J gene is TRBJ2-3, the V gene TRBV5-4; a possible D gene is TRBD2 (6 bases). From germline, CDR1 is SGHNT and CDR2 YYREEE (reference sequence). There are 18 residues in the CDR3. Deletions cut 0 bases from V and 0 bases from J, with 17 bases between. The CDR3 spells CASSLAGEWRVSTDTQYF. The CDR3 coding sequence is TGTGCCAGCAGCTTGGCCGGGGAGTGGAGGGTTAGCACAGATACGCAGTATTTT.

The chain couples TRBV6-4 to TRBJ2-2, with D perhaps matching TRBD2 (5 bases). The germline V gene encodes CDR1 MRHNA and CDR2 SNTAGT. Between the trimmed V and J ends, which lost 3 bases and 4 bases, there was a span of 9 bases. The CDR3 consists of 14 residues. The CDR3 nucleotides are TGTGCCAGCAGTGAACTAGTGGCCACCGGGGAGCTGTTTTTT. Encoded protein: CASSELVATGELFF.

This clone showed up just once. The chain is built from TRBV6-1 and TRBJ2-7, with D perhaps TRBD1 or TRBD2 (5 bases each). The germline V gene encodes CDR1 MNHNS and CDR2 SASEGT. V was clipped by 1 base and J by 7 bases, with 11 bases between them. The CDR3 runs 13 residues. CDR3 coding DNA: TGTGCCAGCAGTGAAGATCGAGGGGAAGAGCAGTACTTC. This gives the protein CASSEDRGEEQYF.